This T cell receptor (beta chain) was sequenced for a study of T cells after yellow fever vaccination. MiXCR was run by TCRdb on the 5' RACE reads, yielding one entry per CDR3 protein. This table holds 250,000 or so distinct CDR3 sequences, around 3.5% found once. As for this clonotype: Its antigen is not known.

The CDR3 spans 15 residues. Trimming pared 2 bases from V and 0 bases from J, leaving 6 bases between. In germline, CDR1 is SGHDT, CDR2 YYEEEE. Findings and caveats of the study: Most primary-vaccination clones recurred post-booster (just under 98% CD4, more than 85% CD8). It was a small share of clonotypes that appeared in both CD4 and CD8 compartments.

The rearrangement joins TRBV5-6 to TRBJ2-6; D unclear. The source is a man aged 18 to 30 who received the YFV17D yellow fever vaccine. The source was PBMCs, collected 15 days after the yellow fever booster vaccination. In DNA, the CDR3 is TGTGCCAGCAGCTTCCGGAACTCTGGGGCCAACGTCCTGACTTTC. It translates to CASSFRNSGANVLTF.